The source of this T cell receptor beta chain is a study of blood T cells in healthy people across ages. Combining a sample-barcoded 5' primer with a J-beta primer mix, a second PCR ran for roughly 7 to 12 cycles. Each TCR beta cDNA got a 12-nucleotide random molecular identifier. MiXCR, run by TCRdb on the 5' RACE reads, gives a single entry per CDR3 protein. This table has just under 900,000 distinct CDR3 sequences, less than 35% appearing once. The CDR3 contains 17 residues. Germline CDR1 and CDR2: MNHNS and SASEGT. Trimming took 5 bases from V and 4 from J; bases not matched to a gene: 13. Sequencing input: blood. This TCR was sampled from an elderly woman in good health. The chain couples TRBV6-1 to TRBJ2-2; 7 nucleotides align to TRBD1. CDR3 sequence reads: CASSPLGPGGVTGELFF. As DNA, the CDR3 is TGTGCCAGCAGTCCACTAGGGCCAGGGGGTGTCACCGGGGAGCTGTTTTTT.